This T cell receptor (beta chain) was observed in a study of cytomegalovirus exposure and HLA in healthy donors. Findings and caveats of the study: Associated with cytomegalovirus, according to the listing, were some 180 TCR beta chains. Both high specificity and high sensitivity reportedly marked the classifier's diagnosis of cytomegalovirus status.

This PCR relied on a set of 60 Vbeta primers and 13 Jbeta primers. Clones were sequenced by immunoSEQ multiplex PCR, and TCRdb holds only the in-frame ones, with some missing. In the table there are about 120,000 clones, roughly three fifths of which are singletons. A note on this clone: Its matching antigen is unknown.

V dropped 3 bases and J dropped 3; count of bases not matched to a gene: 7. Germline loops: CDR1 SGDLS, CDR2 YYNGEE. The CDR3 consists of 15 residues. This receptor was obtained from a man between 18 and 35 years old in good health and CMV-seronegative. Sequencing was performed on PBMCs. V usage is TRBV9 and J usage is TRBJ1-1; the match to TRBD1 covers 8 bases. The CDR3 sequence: CASSESGGRYTEAFF. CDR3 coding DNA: TGTGCCAGCAGCGAATCAGGGGGCCGGTACACTGAAGCTTTCTTT. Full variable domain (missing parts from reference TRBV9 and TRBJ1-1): DSGVTQTPKHLITATGQRVTLRCSPRSGDLSVYWYQQSLDQGLQFLIQYYNGEERAKGNILERFSAQQFPDLHSELNLSSLELGDSALYFCASSESGGRYTEAFFGQGTRLTVV.